The 28 T cell receptor beta chains listed next were all sequenced from one sample in a study of blood T cells in healthy people across ages. With a J-beta primer mix and a sample-barcoded 5' primer, a second PCR ran roughly 7 to 11 cycles. A single record per CDR3 protein comes from TCRdb applying MiXCR to the 5' RACE reads. The repertoire includes 1 million to 1.2 million distinct CDR3 sequences, around two fifths of them detected once, and under 15% sits in the top ten. The sequencing input was blood. The receptors shown here come from a man aged 18 to 30 in good health.

This chain joins TRBV6-1 and TRBJ1-2; TRBD1 agrees at 9 bases. Unmatched junction bases numbered 16, after V lost 11 bases and J lost 6 bases. CDR3 length: 15 residues. Germline V gives CDR1 MNHNS, CDR2 SASEGT. CDR3 protein: CAARTGERKGDGYTF. The CDR3 DNA reads TGTGCCGCCCGGACAGGGGAGAGGAAAGGAGATGGCTACACCTTC.

The chain couples TRBV9 to TRBJ1-2; D is ambiguous. Trimming removed 0 bases at V and 4 bases at J, with 13 bases between. The CDR3 spans 15 residues. Germline-derived CDR1 and CDR2 are SGDLS and YYNGEE. The DNA of the CDR3 is TGTGCCAGCAGCGTAGGTCAGAATGAATTCTATGGCTACACCTTC. It yields the protein CASSVGQNEFYGYTF.

This chain uses TRBV6-2 or TRBV6-3 with TRBJ1-5; TRBD1 aligns across 9 bases. The V segment lost 7 bases and the J segment 2 bases; nucleotides outside the gene matches: 24. The CDR3 sequence is 21 residues long. Germline V lookup: CDR1 MNHEY, CDR2 SVGEGT. This CDR3 reads CASTKPDRTGDGIVGNQPQHF. In DNA, the CDR3 is TGTGCCAGCACGAAACCGGATCGGACAGGGGACGGTATAGTCGGCAATCAGCCCCAGCATTTT.

The chain recombines TRBV27 with TRBJ1-6; possible D gene TRBD1, 5 bases. This CDR3 is 14 amino acids long. V lost 1 base, J lost 12 bases, and 13 bases lay in between. Germline V gene data show CDR1 as MNHEY and CDR2 as SMNVEV (reference sequence). This CDR3 is CASSLLPGREPLHF. The CDR3 coding sequence is TGTGCCAGCAGTTTATTACCAGGGAGGGAACCCCTCCACTTT.

This clonotype was detected a few times. This chain links TRBV7-2 with TRBJ1-6; D remains ambiguous. The CDR3 contains 15 residues. V was trimmed by 5 bases and J by 9 bases, leaving 17 bases between them. Per germline, CDR1 SGHTA and CDR2 FQGNSA. DNA for the CDR3: TGTGCCAGCAGCCCTCAGACGGGCTTGGGTTCACCCCTCCACTTT. Its protein product is CASSPQTGLGSPLHF.

Worth noting for this clonotype: The junction shows a germline mismatch at one end, possibly a read error. This chain links TRBV7-9 with TRBJ1-2; possible D gene TRBD1, 6 bases. Germline V gene data show CDR1 as SEHNR and CDR2 as FQNEAQ (reference sequence). The CDR3 extends over 14 amino acids. The CDR3 loop reads CTSSPRTANYGYTF. The CDR3 nucleotides are TGTACCAGCAGCCCTAGGACAGCCAACTATGGCTACACCTTC.

The gene calls are TRBV3-1 and TRBJ2-7, with D tentatively TRBD1 (6 bases). Germline assignment: CDR1 LGHDT and CDR2 YNNKEL (reference sequence). The CDR3 covers 15 residues. Deletions cut 0 bases from V and 5 bases from J, with 14 bases between. The CDR3: CASSQDDARGNEQYF. In nucleotides, the CDR3 is TGTGCCAGCAGCCAAGATGACGCCAGGGGAAACGAGCAGTACTTC.

V is TRBV5-1 and J is TRBJ1-2; 10 bases are shared with TRBD1. This CDR3 comprises 19 residues. The junction had 17 bases not matched to a gene; V was cut back by 2 bases and J by 4 bases. The germline V gene has CDR1 SGHRS and CDR2 YFSETQ. In DNA, the CDR3 is TGCGCCAGCAGCTTAAGTAAGGATCCCGGGACAGGGGACCCCTATGGCTACACCTTC. As protein: CASSLSKDPGTGDPYGYTF.

This clonotype was detected a few times. The chain has TRBV20-1 and TRBJ1-5; 10 bases fit TRBD1. CDR1 is DFQATT, CDR2 SNEGSKA, per germline (reference sequence). V lost 6 bases and J lost 2; bases outside the gene matches: 4. The CDR3 covers 14 residues. Here the CDR3 DNA reads TGCAGTGCCCTGGGGACAGGGGGCAATCAGCCCCAGCATTTT. It specifies CSALGTGGNQPQHF.

A few counts support this clonotype. This rearrangement joins TRBV6-5 to TRBJ2-1; D unresolved. Germline loops: CDR1 MNHEY, CDR2 SVGAGI. There are 16 residues in the CDR3. V lost 0 bases, J lost 13 bases, and 22 bases lay in between. The CDR3 nucleotides are TGTGCCAGCAGTTACTCATTTGGCGTTAGCCAAGAGACCCAGTTCTTC. Protein: CASSYSFGVSQETQFF.

The chain couples TRBV20-1 to TRBJ2-7; no reliable D call. Germline-derived CDR1 and CDR2 are DFQATT and SNEGSKA (reference sequence). The CDR3 runs to 14 residues. Trimming stripped 1 base from V and 4 bases from J, with 14 bases between. Written as DNA, the CDR3 is TGCAGTGCTAGAGCACCTGGGGTGTTTTACGAGCAGTACTTC. This encodes CSARAPGVFYEQYF.

The chain carries TRBV6-2 or TRBV6-3 and TRBJ2-2; no clear D. Trimming took 5 bases from V and 9 from J, leaving 10 bases between them. Germline V CDR1 and CDR2: MNHEY, SVGEGT. This CDR3 is 12 amino acids long. CDR3 coding DNA: TGTGCCAGCAGTATCTCCCACCGGGAGCTGTTTTTT. Translating gives CASSISHRELFF.

The chain carries TRBV20-1 and TRBJ1-6, with D possibly being TRBD1 (5 bases). Germline lookup yields CDR1 DFQATT and CDR2 SNEGSKA (reference sequence). Trimming left V 5 bases short and J 6 bases short, with 17 bases between. The CDR3 consists of 15 residues. This CDR3 reads CSAGQQGSSNSPLHF. CDR3 sequence (DNA): TGCAGTGCTGGGCAGCAGGGATCCAGTAATTCACCCCTCCACTTT.

This chain connects TRBV14 to TRBJ1-2; D is undetermined. This CDR3 is built from 14 residues. With 0 bases removed from V and 4 bases from J, the gap between germline ends came to 9 bases. The V gene's germline CDR1 is SGHDN and CDR2 FVKESK. CDR3 loop: CASSQDLVVYGYTF. For the CDR3, the DNA is TGTGCCAGCAGCCAAGACCTCGTGGTCTATGGCTACACCTTC.

In this sample, this clonotype turned up a few times. The chain is built from TRBV27 and TRBJ2-1, with TRBD1 identical over 8 bases. This CDR3 comprises 14 residues. J gave up 7 bases and V 5 bases, and 7 bases lay outside the gene matches. The germline V gene has CDR1 MNHEY and CDR2 SMNVEV (reference sequence). DNA for the CDR3: TGTGCCAGCAGTCTCACAGGGGGGAGAAATGAGCAGTTCTTC. Translated: CASSLTGGRNEQFF.

The chain carries TRBV7-6 and TRBJ1-1, with 10 positions matching TRBD1. J was trimmed by 5 bases and V by 5 bases; bases with no gene match: 14. The CDR3 totals 17 residues. Germline lookup yields CDR1 SGHVS and CDR2 FNYEAQ. In DNA, the CDR3 is TGTGCCAGCAGCCCTGAACCGGGACAGGGGTTCGGGACTGAAGCTTTCTTT. Amino acid sequence: CASSPEPGQGFGTEAFF.

Concerning this clonotype: The junction differs from germline at one of its ends, possibly a read error. The J gene is TRBJ2-3, the V gene TRBV6-2 or TRBV6-3, with 14 positions matching TRBD2. The CDR3 extends over 19 amino acids. In germline, CDR1 is MNHEY, CDR2 SVGEGT. The CDR3 region has the DNA TGTGCCAGCAGCCCTAACCCGGGACTAGCGGGGGCTAGCACAGATACGCGGTATTTT. Protein: CASSPNPGLAGASTDTRYF.

V gene TRBV27 combines with J gene TRBJ2-1; a possible D gene is TRBD1 (6 bases). The J call may not be correct, given that the DNA end is closer to TRBJ2-7. Germline loops: CDR1 MNHEY, CDR2 SMNVEV (reference sequence). This CDR3 is built from 17 residues. CDR3 nucleotide sequence: TGTGCCAGCAGTTTATCTTTGTCGGACAGTCTCTACAATGAGCAGTACTTC. Protein sequence: CASSLSLSDSLYNEQYF.

The gene calls are TRBV28 and TRBJ1-2; D may be TRBD1 (5 bases). From germline, CDR1 is MDHEN and CDR2 SYDVKM. Trimming stripped 5 bases from V and 6 bases from J, with 19 bases between. The CDR3 covers 15 residues. CDR3: CASSLPGQGGDGYTF. For the CDR3, the DNA is TGTGCCAGCAGTCTACCCGGGCAGGGTGGGGATGGCTACACCTTC.

The chain combines TRBV9 with TRBJ2-7; 13 bases match TRBD2. There are 18 residues in the CDR3. Germline V gene sequence: CDR1 SGDLS, CDR2 YYNGEE. V gave up 0 bases and J gave up 7 bases; unmatched junction bases: 13. The CDR3 protein is CASSVGLAGGLSHNEQYF. The DNA for the CDR3 is TGTGCCAGCAGCGTAGGACTAGCGGGGGGCCTGTCTCACAATGAGCAGTACTTC.

This clonotype was picked up a small number of times. The chain recombines TRBV12-3 or TRBV12-4 with TRBJ2-5; the D is unclear. The ends were cut back, 6 bases at V and 5 bases at J, with 16 bases in the middle. The CDR3 contains 14 residues. The CDR3 DNA reads TGTGCCAGCAGGCAGAATAAGGTTTGGGAGACCCAGTACTTC. It specifies CASRQNKVWETQYF.

In this sample, this clonotype turned up once. A read error is possible here, since a much larger clone lies one base away. CDR3 sequence reads: CSVEADRAYAQYF. CDR3 coding DNA: TGCAGCGTTGAGGCGGACAGGGCCTACGCGCAGTACTTC. V is TRBV29-1 and J is TRBJ2-5, with 8 positions matching TRBD1. Losses at the gene ends were 3 bases for V and 11 bases for J; bases not matched to a gene: 11. The CDR3 is made up of 13 amino acids. Germline CDR1 and CDR2: SQVTM and ANQGSEA.

This clonotype appeared a few times. The chain links TRBV10-3 to TRBJ2-3; no clear D gene. The V gene lost 3 bases and the J gene lost 3 bases, with 7 bases spanning the gap. This CDR3 region has 13 residues. In germline, CDR1 is ENHRY, CDR2 SYGVKD. The CDR3 sequence: CAISDLRTDTQYF. As DNA, the CDR3 is TGTGCCATCAGTGATCTGAGGACAGATACGCAGTATTTT.

V and J are TRBV14 and TRBJ2-6; no firm D call. V shed 4 bases and J shed 0 bases, with 7 bases lying between them. Per germline, CDR1 SGHDN and CDR2 FVKESK. This CDR3 has 15 amino acids. The CDR3 is CASSLFLSGANVLTF. The CDR3 region has the DNA TGTGCCAGCAGCCTTTTTCTCTCTGGGGCCAACGTCCTGACTTTC.

This chain connects TRBV20-1 to TRBJ1-5; the D is unclear. The length of the CDR3 is 12 residues. Germline V gives CDR1 DFQATT, CDR2 SNEGSKA (reference sequence). The CDR3 DNA reads as TGCAGGGCCGGGAAGGGCAATCAGCCCCAGCATTTT. Amino acids: CRAGKGNQPQHF.

This chain connects TRBV28 to TRBJ2-2; D is unresolved. The germline CDR1 and CDR2 sequences are MDHEN and SYDVKM. The CDR3 contains 13 residues. V was clipped by 5 bases and J by 8 bases, with 12 bases between them. CDR3 region: CASSPKQYGELFF. As DNA, the CDR3 is TGTGCCAGCAGTCCCAAACAATATGGGGAGCTGTTTTTT. The full variable domain, rest sourced from reference TRBV28 and TRBJ2-2, is DVKVTQSSRYLVKRTGEKVFLECVQDMDHENMFWYRQDPGLGLRLIYFSYDVKMKEKGDIPEGYSVSREKKERFSLILESASTNQTSMYLCASSPKQYGELFFGEGSRLTVL.

The chain uses TRBV6-2 or TRBV6-3 and TRBJ1-1; D is possibly TRBD1 (5 bases). V lost 0 bases, J lost 4 bases, and 15 bases lay in between. CDR3 size: 16 residues. CDR1 is MNHEY and CDR2 is SVGEGT in the germline V gene. CDR3 DNA sequence: TGTGCCAGCAGTTACTCGATCCCATCGGGGCCCACTGAAGCTTTCTTT. This codes for CASSYSIPSGPTEAFF.

This clonotype came up a few times. The chain combines TRBV6-5 with TRBJ1-1, with 7 bases matching TRBD1. Germline CDR1 is MNHEY and CDR2 is SVGAGI. The CDR3 covers 15 residues. The ends lost 6 bases at V and 1 base at J; junction bases unmatched: 8. The CDR3 coding sequence is TGTGCCAGCAGCGTCAACAGGGGAAGGAACACTGAAGCTTTCTTT. This translates into CASSVNRGRNTEAFF.